Below, 8 T cell receptor beta chains from the same sample are listed, as sequenced in a study of T cell changes during pregnancy in multiple sclerosis (dated by TCRdb to 2018 to 2020). The library was made by the immunoSEQ multiplex PCR assay. Not all clones reach the TCRdb copy of this immuneACCESS table, which keeps in-frame sequences only. Checked studies attribute under half of the gap to unresolved V genes and leave the rest unexplained. The sample yields around 15,000 clones; about 83% were counted once. Less than 12% of the sample comes from the top ten. Sequencing used CD8+ T cells from peripheral blood mononuclear cells, obtained in the second trimester of pregnancy. These receptors were taken from a female donor in good health, enrolled as a control in a pregnancy study.

The chain couples TRBV28 to TRBJ1-2; D unclear. The CDR3 has 11 residues. Germline CDR1 reads MDHEN; CDR2 reads SYDVKM. With 8 bases removed from V and 6 bases from J, the gap between germline ends came to 10 bases. As DNA, the CDR3 is TGTGCCAGCTCGGGATGGGATGGCTACACCTTC. Encoded protein: CASSGWDGYTF.

This rearrangement joins TRBV4-3 to TRBJ2-7, with TRBD1 matching 10 bases. Germline lookup yields CDR1 LGHNA and CDR2 YSLEER. CDR3 length equals 14 residues. V lost 3 bases, J lost 3 bases, and 2 bases stayed unmatched. The CDR3 loop is CASSQWDRGYEQYF. CDR3 DNA: TGCGCCAGCAGCCAGTGGGACAGGGGCTACGAGCAGTACTTC.

CDR3 bases: TGTGCCAGCTCACCCCAAGAAGCCCCGACAGGGTCGGTTGAGCAGTTCTTC. This translates into CASSPQEAPTGSVEQFF. V and J are TRBV18 and TRBJ2-1; 7 bases match TRBD1. J gave up 9 bases and V 3 bases, and 17 bases lay outside the gene matches. Germline CDR1 and CDR2: KGHSH and LQKENI. The CDR3 length is 17 residues.

The CDR3 nucleotides read TGCGCCAGCAGTCATCCGGGACAGGGGACCTCCTATAATTCACCCCTCCACTTT. Translation gives CASSHPGQGTSYNSPLHF. The V gene is TRBV23-1, the J gene TRBJ1-6; 10 bases align to TRBD1. TRBV23-1 is sorted into the ORF group, with uncertain function. The ends lost 3 bases at V and 0 bases at J; junction bases unmatched: 5. The CDR3 runs to 18 residues.

The V and J genes are TRBV21-1 and TRBJ1-1; the listed D gene, TRBD1, was not tested against the DNA. TRBV21-1 is a listed pseudogene. The CDR3 has 15 residues. The CDR3 here is CASSDDRGQGTEAFF. The CDR3 coding sequence is TGTGCCAGCAGCGACGACAGGGGGCAGGGTACTGAAGCTTTCTTT.

This chain joins TRBV28 and TRBJ1-1; 8 bases line up with TRBD1. Germline V gene data show CDR1 as MDHEN and CDR2 as SYDVKM. The CDR3 is 14 residues long. Trimming at V came to 3 bases and at J to 4 bases, leaving 4 bases not matched to a gene. The CDR3 protein is CASSLGQGATEAFF. The DNA for the CDR3 is TGTGCCAGCAGTTTGGGCCAGGGGGCCACTGAAGCTTTCTTT.

The chain carries TRBV4-3 and TRBJ2-7, with D perhaps TRBD1 (6 bases). The germline gives CDR1 LGHNA, CDR2 YSLEER. The CDR3 covers 14 residues. The V gene lost 4 bases and the J gene lost 7 bases, with 17 bases spanning the gap. Here the CDR3 reads CASSPGHGLEEQYF. The CDR3 region has the DNA TGCGCCAGCAGCCCGGGACACGGGCTTGAAGAGCAGTACTTC.

The V and J genes are TRBV13 and TRBJ1-6, with a possible D match to TRBD1 (6 bases). V lost 3 bases to trimming and J lost 0 bases, with 15 bases between them. The CDR3 totals 18 residues. Germline CDR1 and CDR2: PRHDT and FYEKMQ (reference sequence). CDR3 in amino acids: CASSFQQGLSSYNSPLHF. The CDR3 DNA reads TGTGCCAGCAGCTTTCAACAGGGTTTGAGCTCCTATAATTCACCCCTCCACTTT.